This T cell receptor (beta chain) was identified in a study of cytomegalovirus exposure and HLA in healthy donors. General study points: Previously analyzed data showed that most TCR beta V segments were productive at a frequency of about 87% or about 30%.

This clone was detected a few times. Its target is unknown. The CDR3 runs to 13 residues. The ends were cut back, 4 bases at V and 0 bases at J, with 7 bases in the middle. Per the germline V gene, CDR1 is MNHEY and CDR2 is SMNVEV (reference sequence). The PCR used 60 Vbeta and 13 Jbeta primers. Generated by immunoSEQ multiplex PCR, the TCRdb table keeps only in-frame clones and is missing some. The sample lists 98,000 or so clones, 70% to 85% occurring once. This clonotype was obtained from a woman aged 18-30 years in good health and CMV-seropositive. J is TRBJ2-7 and V is TRBV27, with D possibly matching TRBD2 (5 bases). The sequenced sample consisted of PBMCs. This CDR3 reads CASSSTSSYEQYF. The CDR3 DNA reads TGTGCCAGCAGTTCCACTAGCTCCTACGAGCAGTACTTC.